The T cell receptor (beta chain) described here comes from a study of shared clonotypes between healthy human individuals. This table comes from immunoSEQ multiplex PCR, and its TCRdb copy is limited to in-frame clones, with some not included. The sample lists 1.4 million to 1.5 million clones; around 97% were seen once. Concerning this clone: What it binds is unknown.

Germline V gene lookup returns CDR1 SGHRS and CDR2 YFSETQ. The CDR3 has 14 residues. V gave up 5 bases and J gave up 3 bases; unmatched junction bases: 2. Study-level results: An expected dependence of interdonor clonotype sharing on sequencing depth was noted. Relative to clonotypes present in all four donors, those not shared had lower generation probabilities.

The sequence came from a man between 25 and 39 years old in good health. This chain joins TRBV5-1 and TRBJ2-3; 11 bases align to TRBD2. Sequenced: naive CD4+ T cells sorted from blood. Subset noted: CD45RA+ positively selected. The CDR3 is CASSRLAGTDTQYF. The CDR3 bases are TGCGCCAGCAGTCGACTAGCGGGAACAGATACGCAGTATTTT.